This TCR beta chain emerged from a study of a mutant IDH1 vaccine in newly diagnosed glioma. Study-level background: Patients got radiotherapy, temozolomide, or both beforehand, and most got both.

Details on this clone: As yet, its antigen is unknown.

CDR1 is MNHEY and CDR2 is SMNVEV in the germline V gene (reference sequence). The ends were cut back, 6 bases at V and 2 bases at J, with 14 bases in the middle. The CDR3 spans 15 residues. Profiling relied on immunoSEQ multiplex PCR, and the TCRdb table lists in-frame clones only, not all of them. The sample carries about 94,000 clones, over 85% recorded once. Specified time point: week 47, end of study. It was 300 ug of mutant IDH1 20-mer peptide that made up each vaccine dose, given with topical imiquimod. This sample comprised PBMCs, obtained from a glioma patient whose treatment included an IDH1 peptide vaccine. The origin of this receptor is a woman between 45 and 65 years old with glioma. This chain connects TRBV27 to TRBJ2-1; D possibly corresponds to TRBD1 (5 bases). The CDR3 spells CASRQGSAAYNEQFF. CDR3 DNA sequence: TGTGCCAGCAGGCAGGGATCGGCTGCCTACAATGAGCAGTTCTTC.